Listed below are T cell receptor beta chains from one sample, sequenced in a study of T cells in Graves' hyperthyroidism and ophthalmopathy. TCRdb called the multiplex PCR reads again in MiXCR, with one record for every CDR3 protein. Found here are approximately 610,000 distinct CDR3 sequences, over 15% of them singletons; the top ten hold 15% to 20%. The sample consisted of blood. The receptor set was obtained from a woman between 18 and 29 years old with Graves' hyperthyroidism. The CDR3 runs from the conserved cysteine through the conserved F or W. D genes are given only for firm matches. Size values are once, few and many counts, or a class for expanded clones, and some rows have none.

-	TRBV28	-	TRBJ1-2	CASSRAVKDYGYTF	TGTGCCAGCAGTCGCGCAGTCAAGGACTATGGCTACACCTTC
many	TRBV7-9	-	TRBJ2-5	CASSLVGSKETQYF	TGTGCCAGCAGCTTAGTGGGTAGCAAAGAGACCCAGTACTTC
many	TRBV3-1	TRBD1	TRBJ2-7	CASSQRQGPPYEQYF	TGTGCCAGCAGCCAGAGACAGGGCCCACCCTACGAGCAGTACTTC
-	TRBV6-4	TRBD1	TRBJ2-2	CASRPGTGVGELFF	TGTGCCAGCAGACCCGGGACAGGGGTCGGGGAGCTGTTTTTT
-	TRBV7-9	-	TRBJ1-2	CASSLVSKGGDGYTF	TGTGCCAGCAGCTTAGTTAGTAAAGGGGGTGACGGCTACACCTTC
-	TRBV28	TRBD2	TRBJ2-7	CASISPSGSYEQYF	TGTGCCAGCATCTCACCTAGCGGGAGCTACGAGCAGTACTTC